These 28 T cell receptor beta chains originate from one sample sequenced in a study of T cell responses to AZD1222 COVID-19 vaccine. Profiling relied on immunoSEQ multiplex PCR, and the TCRdb table lists in-frame clones only, not all of them. This table holds more than 85,000 clones, 87% found once. Sample: peripheral blood, taken on day 0 of AZD1222 vaccination. All receptors derive from an adult in good health.

This chain joins TRBV5-1 and TRBJ2-7; 7 bases line up with TRBD1. Germline V CDR1 and CDR2: SGHRS, YFSETQ. The CDR3 is 14 residues long. Losses at the gene ends were 1 base for V and 3 bases for J; bases not matched to a gene: 4. CDR3 DNA: TGCGCCAGCAGCTTGACCAGGGGGTTCTACGAGCAGTACTTC. This encodes CASSLTRGFYEQYF.

This clone is labeled medium-sized. Other DNA sequences in the sample encode the same CDR3. The chain employs TRBV12-3 or TRBV12-4 and TRBJ2-5; D is unresolved. V was cut by 2 bases and J by 5 bases, with 6 bases left in between. The CDR3 is 12 amino acids. CDR3 sequence (DNA): TGTGCCAGCAGTTTAAGGGTTGAGACCCAGTACTTC. Translating gives CASSLRVETQYF.

This chain uses TRBV7-2 with TRBJ1-2; 7 bases map to TRBD1. The CDR3 runs 15 residues. The J segment lost 6 bases and the V segment lost 2 bases, leaving 9 bases of the junction unmatched. Germline lookup yields CDR1 SGHTA and CDR2 FQGNSA. DNA for the CDR3: TGTGCCAGCAGCTTACTCCCGACAGGGAGAGATGGCTACACCTTC. Its translation: CASSLLPTGRDGYTF.

V usage is TRBV25-1 and J usage is TRBJ2-3, with 10 bases identical to TRBD2. Germline CDR1 reads MGHDK; CDR2 reads SYGVNS. Losses at the gene ends were 6 bases for V and 4 bases for J; bases not matched to a gene: 13. CDR3 length: 17 residues. CDR3 in amino acids: CASRGLAGDRVADTQYF. Here the CDR3 DNA reads TGTGCCAGCAGGGGGCTAGCGGGGGATAGGGTAGCAGATACGCAGTATTTT. The complete variable domain, with remaining parts taken from reference TRBV25-1 and TRBJ2-3, reads EADIYQTPRYLVIGTGKKITLECSQTMGHDKMYWYQQDPGMELHLIHYSYGVNSTEKGDLSSESTVSRIRTEHFPLTLESARPSHTSQYLCASRGLAGDRVADTQYFGPGTRLTVL.

The J gene is TRBJ1-6, the V gene TRBV27; TRBD1 might be the D (5 bases). V was pared by 8 bases and J by 2 bases, with 10 bases between. In germline, CDR1 is MNHEY, CDR2 SMNVEV (reference sequence). This CDR3 spans 14 amino acids. This CDR3 reads CASWGSPYNSPLHF. CDR3 nucleotides: TGTGCCAGCTGGGGGAGTCCCTATAATTCACCCCTCCACTTT.

The chain is built from TRBV28 and TRBJ2-7; D perhaps matches TRBD2 (5 bases). The ends were cut back, 6 bases at V and 2 bases at J, with 14 bases in the middle. CDR1 and CDR2 (germline): MDHEN, SYDVKM. This CDR3 has 14 residues. The CDR3 reads CASRPQDGTYEQYF. CDR3 bases: TGTGCCAGCAGACCCCAGGACGGGACCTACGAGCAGTACTTC. Full variable domain (rest looked up from reference TRBV28 and TRBJ2-7): DVKVTQSSRYLVKRTGEKVFLECVQDMDHENMFWYRQDPGLGLRLIYFSYDVKMKEKGDIPEGYSVSREKKERFSLILESASTNQTSMYLCASRPQDGTYEQYFGPGTRLTVT.

This sequence joins TRBV10-2 and TRBJ2-1, with 7 bases identical to TRBD2. The CDR3 has 16 amino acids. From germline, CDR1 is WSHSY and CDR2 SAAADI. The junction had 17 bases not matched to a gene; V was cut back by 10 bases and J by 5 bases. CDR3 sequence reads: CAIRRWGEGHNNEQFF. The CDR3 DNA follows: TGCGCCATCAGGCGTTGGGGGGAGGGCCACAACAATGAGCAGTTCTTC.

The rearrangement links TRBV28 to TRBJ2-7; TRBD1 might be the D (6 bases). V dropped 5 bases and J dropped 4 bases, with 30 bases sitting between them. The CDR3 is 19 amino acids. Germline-derived CDR1 and CDR2 are MDHEN and SYDVKM. The CDR3 nucleotides are TGTGCCAGCAGTGGTCCTCCAGGGGACCCGAGGACTCGAATTTACGAGCAGTACTTC. Amino acid sequence: CASSGPPGDPRTRIYEQYF.

This chain uses TRBV2 with TRBJ1-5, with 9 positions matching TRBD1. With 5 bases clipped from V and 7 bases from J, the junction kept 0 bases outside the gene matches. The germline V gene has CDR1 SNHLY and CDR2 FYNNEI. The CDR3 has 12 residues. The CDR3: CASSTGGQPQHF. The CDR3 DNA reads as TGTGCCAGCAGTACAGGGGGCCAGCCCCAGCATTTT.

This clone was seen just once. The V gene is TRBV15, the J gene TRBJ2-1, with a weak D call TRBD2 (5 bases). The CDR3 has 17 amino acids. Trimming removed 0 bases at V and 3 bases at J, with 15 bases between. In germline, CDR1 is LNHNV, CDR2 YYDKDF (reference sequence). The CDR3 loop reads CATSRELLSEHYNEQFF. The CDR3 bases are TGTGCCACCAGCAGAGAGCTCCTTAGCGAACACTACAATGAGCAGTTCTTC. Complete variable domain (other parts from reference TRBV15 and TRBJ2-1): DAMVIQNPRYQVTQFGKPVTLSCSQTLNHNVMYWYQQKSSQAPKLLFHYYDKDFNNEADTPDNFQSRRPNTSFCFLDIRSPGLGDTAMYLCATSRELLSEHYNEQFFGPGTRLTVL.

CDR3 bases: TGTGCCAGCAGCGGTTCCGGGTCTTCCACAGATACGCAGTATTTT. Its protein is CASSGSGSSTDTQYF. The chain recombines TRBV11-3 with TRBJ2-3, with D unclear. Germline V gene sequence: CDR1 SGHNT, CDR2 YENEEA. This CDR3 is 15 amino acids long. V lost 5 bases and J lost 2, with 14 bases in between.

This clone was detected once. This chain joins TRBV11-2 and TRBJ1-2; D possibly corresponds to TRBD1 (6 bases). The CDR3 runs to 17 residues. V was pared by 0 bases and J by 4 bases, with 18 bases between. Germline V CDR1 and CDR2: SGHAT, FQNNGV. CDR3 loop: CASSLDEEQGIVYGYTF. The CDR3 DNA sequence: TGTGCCAGCAGCTTAGATGAGGAACAGGGAATTGTCTATGGCTACACCTTC.

The rearrangement links TRBV19 to TRBJ2-7, with 7 bases lining up with TRBD1. The CDR3 length is 13 residues. Looked up from germline, CDR1 is LNHDA and CDR2 is SQIVND (reference sequence). Germline trimming cut 6 bases from V and 0 bases from J; bases unmatched to any gene: 2. Written as DNA, the CDR3 is TGTGCCAGTAGGGGACAGAGCTCCTACGAGCAGTACTTC. This sequence encodes CASRGQSSYEQYF.

The chain employs TRBV27 and TRBJ2-3; TRBD2 agrees at 12 bases. Germline CDR1 and CDR2: MNHEY and SMNVEV (reference sequence). J was trimmed by 1 base and V by 6 bases; bases with no gene match: 5. The CDR3 sequence is 16 residues long. CDR3 protein: CASRILAGGGTDTQYF. The CDR3 nucleotides are TGTGCCAGCAGGATCCTAGCGGGAGGGGGCACAGATACGCAGTATTTT.

This chain links TRBV18 with TRBJ1-1, with D hard to call. In germline, CDR1 is KGHSH, CDR2 LQKENI. Trimming cost V 4 bases and J 8 bases, with 14 bases left between them. The CDR3 has 13 residues. The chain's CDR3 is CASSRAPLAEAFF. The CDR3 DNA sequence: TGTGCCAGCTCACGGGCCCCCCTGGCGGAAGCTTTCTTT.

The J gene is TRBJ1-5, the V gene TRBV7-8, with unresolved D. Germline CDR1 SGHVS, CDR2 FQNEAQ. This CDR3 is built from 18 residues. V gave up 2 bases and J gave up 0 bases, with 17 bases separating them. CDR3 sequence reads: CASSLLLGRRYSNQPQHF. DNA of the CDR3: TGTGCCAGCAGCTTACTTCTTGGCAGGCGATATAGCAATCAGCCCCAGCATTTT. Drawing the rest from reference TRBV7-8 and TRBJ1-5, the complete variable domain is GAGVSQSPRYKVAKRGQDVALRCDPISGHVSLFWYQQALGQGPEFLTYFQNEAQLDKSGLPSDRFFAERPEGSVSTLKIQRTQQEDSAVYLCASSLLLGRRYSNQPQHFGDGTRLSIL.

This chain connects TRBV5-1 to TRBJ2-3; the match to TRBD1 covers 8 bases. Per the germline V gene, CDR1 is SGHRS and CDR2 is YFSETQ. There are 15 residues in the CDR3. J gave up 4 bases and V 0 bases, and 4 bases lay outside the gene matches. CDR3 amino acids: CASSLAGQAPDTQYF. The CDR3, as DNA: TGCGCCAGCAGCTTGGCGGGACAGGCCCCAGATACGCAGTATTTT.

V gene TRBV12-3 or TRBV12-4 combines with J gene TRBJ1-2, with D possibly being TRBD1 (5 bases). Trimming cost V 6 bases and J 4 bases, with 12 bases left between them. The CDR3 runs 13 residues. As DNA, the CDR3 is TGTGCCAGCAGGCCACAGGAGTCCTATGGCTACACCTTC. This codes for CASRPQESYGYTF.

The chain joins TRBV27 to TRBJ2-2; D remains unclear. This CDR3 region has 13 residues. Per the germline V gene, CDR1 is MNHEY and CDR2 is SMNVEV (reference sequence). V lost 0 bases and J 6 bases, leaving 5 bases between the germline ends. CDR3 sequence reads: CASSLSSAGELFF. CDR3 DNA sequence: TGTGCCAGCAGTTTATCCTCAGCCGGGGAGCTGTTTTTT.

The chain has TRBV5-4 and TRBJ2-3; 11 bases line up with TRBD2. CDR1 and CDR2 (germline): SGHNT, YYREEE (reference sequence). The CDR3 runs 15 residues. V lost 4 bases, J lost 2 bases, and 3 bases stayed unmatched. The CDR3 loop is CASSELAGATDTQYF. CDR3 DNA sequence: TGTGCCAGCAGCGAACTAGCGGGGGCCACAGATACGCAGTATTTT. Supplemented by reference TRBV5-4 and TRBJ2-3, the full variable domain reads ETGVTQSPTHLIKTRGQQVTLRCSSQSGHNTVSWYQQALGQGPQFIFQYYREEENGRGNFPPRFSGLQFPNYSSELNVNALELDDSALYLCASSELAGATDTQYFGPGTRLTVL.

The chain recombines TRBV19 with TRBJ1-5, with D unresolved. Germline V CDR1 and CDR2: LNHDA, SQIVND (reference sequence). V lost 6 bases to trimming and J lost 4 bases, with 16 bases between them. This CDR3 is built from 15 residues. The CDR3 reads CASRTRADRNQPQHF. The CDR3 DNA is TGTGCCAGTAGAACTAGGGCAGATAGAAATCAGCCCCAGCATTTT.

This clone was seen just once. This chain links TRBV28 with TRBJ1-4; D gene uncertain. The germline V gene has CDR1 MDHEN and CDR2 SYDVKM. Trimming cost V 3 bases and J 0 bases, with 8 bases left between them. The CDR3 is 15 amino acids. The CDR3 region is CASSFDKATNEKLFF. The CDR3 nucleotides read TGTGCCAGCAGTTTCGACAAGGCAACTAATGAAAAACTGTTTTTT.

The chain employs TRBV5-1 and TRBJ1-6; the match to TRBD1 covers 7 bases. J was trimmed by 7 bases and V by 6 bases; bases with no gene match: 7. Germline values: CDR1 SGHRS, CDR2 YFSETQ. This CDR3 comprises 14 residues. CDR3 region: CASTPGQENSPLHF. The CDR3 DNA sequence: TGCGCCAGCACCCCTGGACAGGAAAATTCACCCCTCCACTTT.

This clone was seen just once. The CDR3, as DNA: TGTGCCAGCAGTTATTTGGACAGGATTAACTATGGCTACACCTTC. It specifies CASSYLDRINYGYTF. The genes are TRBV6-2 or TRBV6-3 and TRBJ1-2; 7 positions agree with TRBD1. The CDR3 covers 15 residues. The V gene's germline CDR1 is MNHEY and CDR2 SVGEGT. The junction had 5 bases not matched to a gene; V was cut back by 3 bases and J by 1 base.

The chain recombines TRBV19 with TRBJ1-5; the D is unclear. Between the trimmed V and J ends, which lost 1 base and 9 bases, there was a span of 10 bases. This CDR3 region has 13 residues. Germline V gene data show CDR1 as LNHDA and CDR2 as SQIVND (reference sequence). The CDR3 sequence: CASSIGEEGPQHF. Written as DNA, the CDR3 is TGTGCCAGTAGTATAGGCGAGGAAGGGCCCCAGCATTTT.

The rearrangement links TRBV15 to TRBJ1-1, with D perhaps matching TRBD1 (6 bases). Germline V gene lookup returns CDR1 LNHNV and CDR2 YYDKDF (reference sequence). The CDR3 has 14 residues. The V gene lost 1 base and the J gene lost 5 bases, with 11 bases spanning the gap. The CDR3 bases are TGTGCCACCAGCAGAGGACAGGCCGGTACTGAAGCTTTCTTT. Amino acid sequence: CATSRGQAGTEAFF.

The chain uses TRBV5-4 and TRBJ2-3; 12 bases match TRBD1. Germline V gene data show CDR1 as SGHNT and CDR2 as YYREEE (reference sequence). Trimming at V came to 2 bases and at J to 4 bases, leaving 2 bases not matched to a gene. CDR3 length: 15 amino acids. Here the CDR3 DNA reads TGTGCCAGCAGCTTTGGGACAGGGGGCGCAGATACGCAGTATTTT. This codes for CASSFGTGGADTQYF. The complete variable domain, with remaining parts taken from reference TRBV5-4 and TRBJ2-3, reads ETGVTQSPTHLIKTRGQQVTLRCSSQSGHNTVSWYQQALGQGPQFIFQYYREEENGRGNFPPRFSGLQFPNYSSELNVNALELDDSALYLCASSFGTGGADTQYFGPGTRLTVL.

V and J are TRBV5-1 and TRBJ2-7, with 8 nucleotides matching TRBD1. Germline values: CDR1 SGHRS, CDR2 YFSETQ. J was trimmed by 1 base and V by 0 bases; bases with no gene match: 9. The CDR3 has 17 residues. The CDR3 loop is CASSLETTGTGSYEQYF. The CDR3 region has the DNA TGCGCCAGCAGCTTGGAAACAACCGGGACAGGTTCCTACGAGCAGTACTTC.